These T cell receptor beta chains were read from a single sample in a study of T-cell reconstitution after alpha-beta-depleted transplantation in children. From the PCR reads, TCRdb called clonotypes with MiXCR, one entry per CDR3 protein. The profile shows approximately 190,000 distinct CDR3 sequences, 5% to 7.5% of them singletons. Specimen: PBMCs, collected before TCRalphabeta/CD19-depleted stem cell transplant. All receptors derive from a girl in the first two years of life with combined immunodeficiency, due to receive a stem cell transplant. CDR3s include the opening cysteine and the closing phenylalanine or tryptophan. Each record gives: J gene, V gene, D gene, CDR3 protein. A D gene is named only where the DNA matches it firmly.

>TRBJ2-1|TRBV6-2/TRBV6-3|TRBD1
CASSYGGTGGVNEQFF
>TRBJ2-3|TRBV11-2|TRBD1
CASSEGTASTDTQYF
>TRBJ2-1|TRBV9|.
CASSVGESLNEQFF
>TRBJ2-7|TRBV18|.
CASSPLEWTGHGPYEQYF
>TRBJ2-2|TRBV28|TRBD2
CASSLGTTNTGELFF
>TRBJ2-7|TRBV7-2|.
CASRQRLGGAYEQYF
>TRBJ2-2|TRBV5-1|TRBD1
CASSLTDRELAGELFF
>TRBJ2-1|TRBV24-1|.
CATSDLRVAEQFF
>TRBJ2-1|TRBV20-1|TRBD2
CSAKVGGTYNEQFF
>TRBJ1-5|TRBV24-1|TRBD1
CATSGRGTGSNQPQHF
>TRBJ1-6|TRBV7-9|.
CASSLAGSYSPLHF
>TRBJ2-7|TRBV20-1|TRBD1
CSARDSASGTAPYEQYF
>TRBJ2-7|TRBV6-5|TRBD2
CASSYSISGRNEQYF
>TRBJ2-7|TRBV12-3/TRBV12-4|.
CASSFGGYSYEQYF
>TRBJ1-1|TRBV7-2|.
CASSLAMGNTEAFF
>TRBJ1-3|TRBV7-9|TRBD1
CASSQGTAGNTIYF
>TRBJ2-7|TRBV29-1|TRBD2
CSVELAETYEQYF
>TRBJ2-1|TRBV11-2|.
CASSLDRTFF
>TRBJ1-2|TRBV4-1|.
CASSQDQQRGLGYGYTF
>TRBJ2-3|TRBV7-2|TRBD2
CASSKSGTTTDTQYF
>TRBJ1-5|TRBV7-9|.
CASSLAGEGQPQHF
>TRBJ2-7|TRBV28|.
CASSLAVSSYEQYF
>TRBJ2-1|TRBV7-6|.
CATLRGAEQFF